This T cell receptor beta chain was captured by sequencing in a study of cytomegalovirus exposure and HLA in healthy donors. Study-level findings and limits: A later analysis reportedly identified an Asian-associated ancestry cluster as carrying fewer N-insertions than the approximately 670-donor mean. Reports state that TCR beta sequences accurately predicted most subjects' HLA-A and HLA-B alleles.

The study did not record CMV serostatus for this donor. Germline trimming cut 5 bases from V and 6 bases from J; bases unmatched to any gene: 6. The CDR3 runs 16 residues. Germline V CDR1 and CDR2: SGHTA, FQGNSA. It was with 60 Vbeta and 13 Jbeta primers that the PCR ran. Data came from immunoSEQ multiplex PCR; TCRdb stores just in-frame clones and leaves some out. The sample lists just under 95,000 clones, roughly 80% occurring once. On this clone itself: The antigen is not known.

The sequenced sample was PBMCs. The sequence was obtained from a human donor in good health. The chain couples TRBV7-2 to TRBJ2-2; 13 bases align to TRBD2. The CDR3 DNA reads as TGTGCCAGCAGCCTAGGGACTAGCGGGACGTCCGGGGAGCTGTTTTTT. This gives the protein CASSLGTSGTSGELFF.